This T cell receptor beta chain was sequenced in a study of blood T cell repertoires in COVID-19. Whole-study context: Researchers got acute and convalescent COVID-19 samples from the United States, Italy and Spain.

Measured with immunoSEQ multiplex PCR; TCRdb has only the in-frame clones, and not every one. The sample lists 35,000 to 45,000 clones; around 90% were seen once. Sequences were obtained from peripheral blood. The receptor's source is a man aged 55 to 69 with acute or convalescent COVID-19.

Written as DNA, the CDR3 is TGCGCCAGCAGCCCGCGACAGGTTGAGTGGGAGACCCAGTACTTC. This gives the protein CASSPRQVEWETQYF. The V call is TRBV5-1, the J call TRBJ2-5; possibly TRBD1 for D (6 bases). The CDR3 sequence is 15 residues long. Germline V gives CDR1 SGHRS, CDR2 YFSETQ. V lost 4 bases, J lost 5 bases, and 18 bases lay in between. Using reference TRBV5-1 and TRBJ2-5 for the parts outside the CDR3, the full variable domain is KAGVTQTPRYLIKTRGQQVTLSCSPISGHRSVSWYQQTPGQGLQFLFEYFSETQRNKGNFPGRFSGRQFSNSRSEMNVSTLELGDSALYLCASSPRQVEWETQYFGPGTRLLVL.